This is a list of T cell receptor beta chains from one sample in a study of OX40 agonist ivuxolimab in advanced cancers. Here immunoSEQ multiplex PCR was the method, and the copy in TCRdb shows in-frame clones only, minus some. This table holds more than 85,000 clones, more than 70% found once. Specimen: CD4+ or CD8+ T cells sorted from blood, collected in a trial of the OX40 agonist ivuxolimab. These receptors were obtained from an adult with an advanced solid tumor such as melanoma, head and neck, liver or kidney cancer. Each CDR3 is given with its conserved first and last residue. The order of the fields is V gene, J gene, clone size, D gene, CDR3 protein, CDR3 DNA. D genes are given only for firm matches. Rows may omit the clone size; those that give it use once, few, many or a size class.

v_call: TRBV5-1
j_call: TRBJ2-3
clone_size: .
d_call: .
cdr3_aa: CASSSGLITDTQYF
cdr3_nt: TGCGCCAGCAGCTCTGGACTGATCACAGATACGCAGTATTTT

v_call: TRBV7-8
j_call: TRBJ1-1
clone_size: .
d_call: .
cdr3_aa: CASSISRSEAFF
cdr3_nt: TGTGCCAGCAGCATTAGCAGGTCTGAAGCTTTCTTT

v_call: TRBV5-4
j_call: TRBJ2-7
clone_size: .
d_call: .
cdr3_aa: CASSSRDRSYEQYF
cdr3_nt: TGTGCCAGCAGCTCCCGGGACCGCTCCTACGAGCAGTACTTC

v_call: TRBV19
j_call: TRBJ2-7
clone_size: .
d_call: .
cdr3_aa: CASSIQRERSEQYF
cdr3_nt: TGTGCCAGTAGTATCCAACGGGAGCGTAGCGAGCAGTACTTC

v_call: TRBV7-9
j_call: TRBJ2-5
clone_size: .
d_call: TRBD2
cdr3_aa: CALLGGEAGETQYF
cdr3_nt: TGTGCCCTGCTCGGGGGGGAGGCCGGGGAGACCCAGTACTTC

v_call: TRBV7-2
j_call: TRBJ2-2
clone_size: .
d_call: TRBD1
cdr3_aa: CASSSPGQGSGELFF
cdr3_nt: TGTGCCAGCAGCTCCCCGGGACAGGGATCCGGGGAGCTGTTTTTT

v_call: TRBV28
j_call: TRBJ2-7
clone_size: .
d_call: TRBD1
cdr3_aa: CASSEGQTYEQYF
cdr3_nt: TGTGCCAGCAGCGAGGGACAGACCTACGAGCAGTACTTC

v_call: TRBV7-3
j_call: TRBJ2-3
clone_size: .
d_call: .
cdr3_aa: CASSFDWRTDTQYF
cdr3_nt: TGTGCCAGCAGCTTCGACTGGCGCACAGATACGCAGTATTTT

v_call: TRBV6-6
j_call: TRBJ2-2
clone_size: few
d_call: .
cdr3_aa: CAGALPGELFF
cdr3_nt: TGTGCCGGGGCTCTACCCGGGGAGCTGTTTTTT

v_call: TRBV30
j_call: TRBJ2-2
clone_size: .
d_call: .
cdr3_aa: CAWSVLGTGELFF
cdr3_nt: TGTGCCTGGAGTGTACTCGGGACCGGGGAGCTGTTTTTT

v_call: TRBV9
j_call: TRBJ2-7
clone_size: .
d_call: TRBD2
cdr3_aa: CASSVEGTGGSYEQYF
cdr3_nt: TGTGCCAGCAGCGTAGAGGGAACGGGAGGCTCCTACGAGCAGTACTTC

v_call: TRBV6-5
j_call: TRBJ1-5
clone_size: .
d_call: .
cdr3_aa: CASSSQGNLPQHF
cdr3_nt: TGTGCCAGCAGTTCCCAGGGTAATCTGCCCCAGCATTTT

v_call: TRBV5-4
j_call: TRBJ1-1
clone_size: .
d_call: .
cdr3_aa: CASGGGNTEAFF
cdr3_nt: TGTGCCAGCGGTGGGGGGAACACTGAAGCTTTCTTT